A selection of T cell receptor beta chains follows, all from one sample in a study of blood T cell repertoires in COVID-19. The method was immunoSEQ multiplex PCR; TCRdb's version includes in-frame clones alone and lacks a portion of them. Of 350,000 or so clones listed, roughly 90% are singletons. The material sequenced was PBMCs or T cells enriched from blood (not recorded which). The receptors here all came from a woman under 40 who had recovered from COVID-19. CDR3s include the opening cysteine and the closing phenylalanine or tryptophan. A D gene is named only where the DNA matches it firmly.

J gene,D gene,V gene,CDR3 protein,CDR3 DNA
TRBJ1-2,NA,TRBV3-1/TRBV3-2,CASSQTPTGSGGYTF,TGTGCCAGCAGCCAAACTCCTACAGGGTCGGGTGGCTACACCTTC
TRBJ1-2,TRBD1,TRBV5-5,CASSSTGGATNYGYTF,TGTGCCAGCAGCTCAACAGGGGGCGCGACTAACTATGGCTACACCTTC
TRBJ2-1,TRBD1,TRBV18,CASYPDRARNEQFF,TGTGCCAGCTACCCCGACAGGGCGCGGAATGAGCAGTTCTTC
TRBJ2-1,TRBD2,TRBV10-3,CAIRTGGPRYEQFF,TGTGCCATCAGGACGGGGGGGCCGCGGTATGAGCAGTTCTTC
TRBJ2-3,TRBD2,TRBV7-2,CASLRDYTDTQYF,TGTGCCAGTCTCCGGGACTACACAGATACGCAGTATTTT
TRBJ1-5,TRBD1,TRBV6-5,CASQIRGPNQPQHF,TGTGCCAGCCAAATAAGGGGGCCCAATCAGCCCCAGCATTTT
TRBJ2-1,TRBD2,TRBV3-1/TRBV3-2,CASSRTSGSQEQFF,TGTGCCAGCAGCCGGACTAGCGGGAGTCAGGAGCAGTTCTTC
TRBJ1-4,NA,TRBV6-5,CASRDTNTLREKLFF,TGTGCCAGCCGGGACACAAATACCCTAAGGGAAAAACTGTTTTTT
TRBJ1-2,NA,TRBV4-1,CASSQKQGDYGYTF,TGCGCCAGCAGCCAGAAACAGGGCGACTATGGCTACACCTTC
TRBJ2-5,NA,TRBV4-2,CASSPGLRETQYF,TGTGCCAGCAGCCCCGGACTACGAGAGACCCAGTACTTC
TRBJ1-6,NA,TRBV19,CASGRAIKDNSPLHF,TGTGCCAGCGGCAGGGCGATTAAGGATAATTCACCCCTCCACTTT
TRBJ2-2,NA,TRBV5-1,CASSLGTLRWTGELFF,TGCGCCAGCAGCCTAGGGACACTCCGTTGGACCGGGGAGCTGTTTTTT
TRBJ2-7,NA,TRBV9,CASSVNGYSYEQYF,TGTGCCAGCAGCGTAAACGGGTACTCCTACGAGCAGTACTTC
TRBJ1-4,TRBD1,TRBV25-1,CASSEGQGFNEKLFF,TGTGCCAGCAGTGAAGGACAGGGATTTAATGAAAAACTGTTTTTT
TRBJ2-6,TRBD1,TRBV30,CAWGRGTGGSGANVLTF,TGTGCCTGGGGCCGCGGGACAGGGGGCTCTGGGGCCAACGTCCTGACTTTC
TRBJ1-5,TRBD1,TRBV6-2/TRBV6-3,CASSRQGGQPQHF,TGTGCCAGCAGTCGACAGGGAGGTCAGCCCCAGCATTTT
TRBJ1-1,NA,TRBV6-5,CASSRAQVDTEAFF,TGTGCCAGCAGCAGGGCGCAAGTGGACACTGAAGCTTTCTTT
TRBJ1-2,NA,TRBV7-2,CASSLFFRPSYGYTF,TGTGCCAGCAGCTTATTTTTCAGGCCGAGCTATGGCTACACCTTC
TRBJ2-7,NA,TRBV27,CASSLRDGYEQYF,TGTGCCAGCAGTCTACGGGATGGATACGAGCAGTACTTC
TRBJ1-1,NA,TRBV5-6,CASSFPGSDTEAFF,TGTGCCAGCAGCTTTCCGGGTTCGGACACTGAAGCTTTCTTT
TRBJ1-2,NA,TRBV7-2,CASSLTYRENYGYTF,TGTGCCAGCAGCTTAACCTACAGGGAGAACTATGGCTACACCTTC
TRBJ1-5,TRBD1,TRBV28,CASSSGQGGYQPQHF,TGTGCCAGCAGTTCTGGACAGGGGGGATATCAGCCCCAGCATTTT
TRBJ1-5,NA,TRBV5-4,CASRPQGHGSNQPQHF,TGTGCCAGCAGACCTCAGGGACATGGGAGCAATCAGCCCCAGCATTTT
TRBJ2-3,NA,TRBV11-3,CASSLTGFADTQYF,TGTGCCAGCAGCTTAACAGGGTTCGCAGATACGCAGTATTTT
TRBJ2-1,TRBD2,TRBV25-1,CASNHPAGGQDEQFF,TGTGCCAGCAATCACCCCGCGGGGGGGCAGGATGAGCAGTTCTTC
TRBJ1-5,TRBD1,TRBV19,CASTAAGQGGNQPQHF,TGTGCCAGTACCGCGGCTGGACAGGGAGGCAATCAGCCCCAGCATTTT
TRBJ2-3,TRBD2,TRBV5-1,CASSLGSSGGTDTQYF,TGCGCCAGCAGCCTGGGGTCTTCGGGGGGGACAGATACGCAGTATTTT